Reported below is one T cell receptor beta chain. The CDR3 is 17 residues long. Per germline, CDR1 SGHAT and CDR2 FQNNGV. V lost 2 bases to trimming and J lost 4 bases, with 17 bases between them. This entry is derived from a study of early stage breast cancer tumors. Assay: immunoSEQ multiplex PCR; the TCRdb copy retains only in-frame clones and omits some. The sample holds about 72,000 clones, approximately 79% seen once. The sample was blood. The gene calls are TRBV11-2 and TRBJ2-2; D is perhaps TRBD1 (6 bases). This clonotype was obtained from a person between 55 and 69 years old with breast cancer. CDR3 amino acids: CASSLNPTGQITGELFF. CDR3 DNA: TGTGCCAGCAGCTTAAACCCAACGGGACAAATCACCGGGGAGCTGTTTTTT.